Following are 22 T cell receptor beta chains from one sample sequenced in a study of T cells in Graves' hyperthyroidism and ophthalmopathy. Amplification yielded TCR beta CDR3 regions, with RNA transcripts as the source. The HTBI set primed first-round TCR CDR3 RT-PCR. TCRdb analysed the multiplex PCR reads with MiXCR anew, one entry per CDR3 protein. In the table there are hundreds of thousands of distinct CDR3 sequences, 14% of which are singletons. The sequenced material came from blood. Receptor source: a woman between 40 and 55 years old with Graves' hyperthyroidism.

This clonotype was counted many times. This chain connects TRBV28 to TRBJ2-7; 9 positions match TRBD2. V shed 6 bases and J 5 bases; nucleotides not matched to a gene: 8. The CDR3 length is 14 residues. Per the germline V gene, CDR1 is MDHEN and CDR2 is SYDVKM. Here the CDR3 reads CASSRGLARNEQYF. CDR3 sequence (DNA): TGTGCCAGCAGCCGCGGACTAGCGAGGAACGAGCAGTACTTC.

This clonotype was detected many times. This rearrangement joins TRBV6-2 or TRBV6-3 to TRBJ2-1; perhaps TRBD2 as D (6 bases). The CDR3 contains 16 residues. V was pared by 0 bases and J by 9 bases, with 18 bases between. Germline CDR1 and CDR2: MNHEY and SVGEGT. The CDR3 loop is CASSYSPGLPVGEQFF. The CDR3, as DNA: TGTGCCAGCAGTTACTCCCCGGGACTCCCAGTAGGTGAGCAGTTCTTC.

This clonotype has at least ten counts. For the CDR3, the DNA is TGTGCCAGCAGTGAAGGGTTAATCACAGATACGCAGTATTTT. As protein: CASSEGLITDTQYF. V and J are TRBV6-1 and TRBJ2-3; D ambiguous. Germline V gene lookup returns CDR1 MNHNS and CDR2 SASEGT. The CDR3 extends over 14 amino acids. V was shortened by 1 base and J by 2 bases, with 7 bases between the two germline ends.

The chain couples TRBV29-1 to TRBJ1-2, with a tentative D call TRBD1 (5 bases). Trimming stripped 6 bases from V and 6 bases from J, with 8 bases between. Germline V CDR1 and CDR2: SQVTM, ANQGSEA. The CDR3 contains 10 residues. CDR3 DNA sequence: TGCAGCGTGGGGGGGGATGGCTACACCTTC. It translates to CSVGGDGYTF.

With regard to this clonotype: This may be a read error, as it is one base from a much larger clone. The chain employs TRBV24-1 and TRBJ1-1; TRBD1 agrees at 8 bases. The CDR3 covers 13 residues. Germline CDR1 is KGHDR and CDR2 is SFDVKD. The CDR3 region is CAISDPGTGEAFF. Written as DNA, the CDR3 is TGTGCCATCAGTGATCCCGGGACAGGCGAAGCTTTCTTT.

This clonotype has ten or more counts. The chain joins TRBV15 to TRBJ2-7; D gene ambiguous. The germline V gene encodes CDR1 LNHNV and CDR2 YYDKDF (reference sequence). The CDR3 contains 15 residues. The V end lost 3 bases, the J end lost 3 bases, and 15 bases lay between the germline ends. CDR3 sequence (DNA): TGTGCCACCAGCAGGGGCGAAGGGATAGTCTACGAGCAGTACTTC. Protein sequence: CATSRGEGIVYEQYF. Supplemented by reference TRBV15 and TRBJ2-7, the full variable domain reads DAMVIQNPRYQVTQFGKPVTLSCSQTLNHNVMYWYQQKSSQAPKLLFHYYDKDFNNEADTPDNFQSRRPNTSFCFLDIRSPGLGDTAMYLCATSRGEGIVYEQYFGPGTRLTVT.

This clonotype was seen many times. The V and J genes are TRBV20-1 and TRBJ2-5; no reliable D call. V gave up 4 bases and J gave up 2 bases, with 20 bases separating them. CDR3 length: 16 amino acids. Germline lookup yields CDR1 DFQATT and CDR2 SNEGSKA (reference sequence). The CDR3 here is CSAKPPGPSKQETQYF. In DNA form, the CDR3 reads TGCAGTGCTAAACCTCCGGGCCCTAGTAAACAAGAGACCCAGTACTTC.

The DNA for the CDR3 is TGCAGTGCTAATCGGGAGAAGACCCAGTACTTC. Translation: CSANREKTQYF. The V and J genes are TRBV20-1 and TRBJ2-5; D is perhaps TRBD2 (6 bases). Trimming took off 4 bases at V and 6 bases at J, with 9 bases between the two ends. The CDR3 has 11 residues. Per the germline V gene, CDR1 is DFQATT and CDR2 is SNEGSKA (reference sequence).

This clonotype came up many times. The gene calls are TRBV5-8 and TRBJ2-1; no clear D gene. This CDR3 is built from 13 residues. The germline gives CDR1 SGHTS, CDR2 YDEGEE. V was pared by 5 bases and J by 4 bases, with 10 bases between. CDR3 sequence reads: CASSRSMYNEQFF. The CDR3 nucleotides are TGTGCCAGCAGTCGTTCAATGTACAATGAGCAGTTCTTC.

This clonotype was found many times. The chain couples TRBV3-1 to TRBJ1-1, with no clear D. The germline CDR1 and CDR2 sequences are LGHDT and YNNKEL (reference sequence). CDR3 length equals 14 residues. The ends were cut back, 3 bases at V and 4 bases at J, with 12 bases in the middle. CDR3 nucleotides: TGTGCCAGCAGCCATAGAGGTGGCGGCACTGAAGCTTTCTTT. Its translation is CASSHRGGGTEAFF. Using reference TRBV3-1 and TRBJ1-1 for the parts outside the CDR3, the full variable domain is DTAVSQTPKYLVTQMGNDKSIKCEQNLGHDTMYWYKQDSKKFLKIMFSYNNKELIINETVPNRFSPKSPDKAHLNLHINSLELGDSAVYFCASSHRGGGTEAFFGQGTRLTVV.

This clonotype occurred many times. The chain is built from TRBV28 and TRBJ2-3; a weak D match, TRBD2 (6 bases). The CDR3 is made up of 18 amino acids. Germline V gene data show CDR1 as MDHEN and CDR2 as SYDVKM. Trimming left V 1 base short and J 4 bases short, with 21 bases between. The CDR3 nucleotides read TGTGCCAGCAGTTTATTAGAGAGTATTTGGCGGGGCCCAGATACGCAGTATTTT. It specifies CASSLLESIWRGPDTQYF.

The rearrangement links TRBV25-1 to TRBJ1-2, with D possibly being TRBD1 (6 bases). V lost 3 bases and J lost 2, with 22 bases in between. The CDR3 loop spans 18 amino acids. The germline CDR1 and CDR2 sequences are MGHDK and SYGVNS. The CDR3 sequence: CASSDPRGTPNTNYGYTF. The CDR3 DNA sequence: TGTGCCAGCAGTGATCCTCGTGGGACACCGAACACCAACTATGGCTACACCTTC.

The sample holds many counts of this clonotype. The chain is built from TRBV12-3 or TRBV12-4 and TRBJ2-1, with a weak D call TRBD1 (6 bases). This CDR3 is built from 14 residues. V was trimmed by 0 bases and J by 8 bases, leaving 11 bases between them. The CDR3 coding sequence is TGTGCCAGCAGTTTAGCGGACAGAAGGTATGAGCAGTTCTTC. Translation gives CASSLADRRYEQFF.

This clonotype was seen many times. The V gene is TRBV12-3 or TRBV12-4, the J gene TRBJ1-2, with D unclear. The CDR3 is 14 residues long. With 5 bases removed from V and 5 bases from J, the gap between germline ends came to 15 bases. DNA of the CDR3: TGTGCCAGCAGTAAAGCAGGATTCGGTTATGGCTACACCTTC. Its translation is CASSKAGFGYGYTF.

In this sample, this clonotype turned up a few times. This sequence joins TRBV7-8 and TRBJ2-1; D remains ambiguous. Trimming removed 5 bases at V and 10 bases at J, with 15 bases between. The V gene's germline CDR1 is SGHVS and CDR2 FQNEAQ. The CDR3 has 13 amino acids. The CDR3 spells CASSPPLRQEQFF. CDR3 nucleotide sequence: TGTGCCAGCAGCCCCCCTTTGAGGCAAGAGCAGTTCTTC. Drawing the rest from reference TRBV7-8 and TRBJ2-1, the complete variable domain is GAGVSQSPRYKVAKRGQDVALRCDPISGHVSLFWYQQALGQGPEFLTYFQNEAQLDKSGLPSDRFFAERPEGSVSTLKIQRTQQEDSAVYLCASSPPLRQEQFFGPGTRLTVL.

This clonotype was seen ten or more times. The chain carries TRBV20-1 and TRBJ2-1; tentative D call: TRBD2 (7 bases). This CDR3 is 16 amino acids long. The V gene lost 5 bases and the J gene lost 1 base, with 18 bases spanning the gap. CDR1 and CDR2 (germline): DFQATT, SNEGSKA (reference sequence). The CDR3 DNA reads TGCAGTGCTTTCGGGGGGATAGGGGGATCCTACAATGAGCAGTTCTTC. The encoded protein is CSAFGGIGGSYNEQFF.

This clonotype was counted ten times or more. This sequence joins TRBV28 and TRBJ2-1, with D unresolved. The germline CDR1 and CDR2 sequences are MDHEN and SYDVKM. The CDR3 spans 14 residues. V lost 3 bases to trimming and J lost 4 bases, with 10 bases between them. The CDR3 here is CASSLYSGYNEQFF. The CDR3 nucleotides are TGTGCCAGCAGTTTGTATTCAGGTTACAATGAGCAGTTCTTC. Supplemented by reference TRBV28 and TRBJ2-1, the full variable domain reads DVKVTQSSRYLVKRTGEKVFLECVQDMDHENMFWYRQDPGLGLRLIYFSYDVKMKEKGDIPEGYSVSREKKERFSLILESASTNQTSMYLCASSLYSGYNEQFFGPGTRLTVL.

This clonotype has just a few counts. The J gene is TRBJ2-1, the V gene TRBV5-1; no reliable D call. Germline CDR1 and CDR2: SGHRS and YFSETQ. The CDR3 is 15 amino acids. Between the trimmed V and J ends, which lost 0 bases and 2 bases, there was a span of 9 bases. CDR3 in amino acids: CASSLGSVAYNEQFF. Here the CDR3 DNA reads TGCGCCAGCAGCTTGGGCAGCGTGGCCTACAATGAGCAGTTCTTC.

This clonotype has ten or more counts. V is TRBV20-1 and J is TRBJ2-3, with D possibly being TRBD1 or TRBD2 (5 bases each). V lost 1 base and J lost 4, with 15 bases in between. Per the germline V gene, CDR1 is DFQATT and CDR2 is SNEGSKA (reference sequence). This CDR3 is built from 15 residues. The CDR3 sequence: CSARGGGGKSDTQYF. In DNA, the CDR3 is TGCAGTGCTAGAGGTGGTGGGGGAAAGTCAGATACGCAGTATTTT.

Ten or more counts support this clonotype. J is TRBJ1-2 and V is TRBV6-1; maybe TRBD1 (5 bases). There are 14 residues in the CDR3. The V end lost 6 bases, the J end lost 6 bases, and 17 bases lay between the germline ends. CDR1 MNHNS and CDR2 SASEGT come from the germline V gene. The CDR3 nucleotides read TGTGCCAGCAGACCTACTGACAGTCCGCATGGCTACACCTTC. Amino acids: CASRPTDSPHGYTF.

This clonotype has more than one count but fewer than ten. The chain has TRBV19 and TRBJ1-2; TRBD1 agrees at 10 bases. CDR1 LNHDA and CDR2 SQIVND come from the germline V gene (reference sequence). The length of the CDR3 is 15 residues. Germline trimming cut 3 bases from V and 5 bases from J; bases unmatched to any gene: 6. The CDR3 here is CASSIDRGLGYGYTF. The CDR3 nucleotides are TGTGCCAGTAGTATCGACAGGGGGCTTGGGTATGGCTACACCTTC. Drawing the rest from reference TRBV19 and TRBJ1-2, the complete variable domain is DGGITQSPKYLFRKEGQNVTLSCEQNLNHDAMYWYRQDPGQGLRLIYYSQIVNDFQKGDIAEGYSVSREKKESFPLTVTSAQKNPTAFYLCASSIDRGLGYGYTFGSGTRLTVV.

This clonotype was found a few times. The genes are TRBV5-1 and TRBJ2-1; 10 bases agree with TRBD2. This CDR3 is 14 amino acids long. The germline V gene has CDR1 SGHRS and CDR2 YFSETQ. With 0 bases clipped from V and 8 bases from J, the junction kept 2 bases outside the gene matches. CDR3 sequence (DNA): TGCGCCAGCAGCTTGGGCGGGACTAGCGATGAGCAGTTCTTC. It is translated as CASSLGGTSDEQFF.